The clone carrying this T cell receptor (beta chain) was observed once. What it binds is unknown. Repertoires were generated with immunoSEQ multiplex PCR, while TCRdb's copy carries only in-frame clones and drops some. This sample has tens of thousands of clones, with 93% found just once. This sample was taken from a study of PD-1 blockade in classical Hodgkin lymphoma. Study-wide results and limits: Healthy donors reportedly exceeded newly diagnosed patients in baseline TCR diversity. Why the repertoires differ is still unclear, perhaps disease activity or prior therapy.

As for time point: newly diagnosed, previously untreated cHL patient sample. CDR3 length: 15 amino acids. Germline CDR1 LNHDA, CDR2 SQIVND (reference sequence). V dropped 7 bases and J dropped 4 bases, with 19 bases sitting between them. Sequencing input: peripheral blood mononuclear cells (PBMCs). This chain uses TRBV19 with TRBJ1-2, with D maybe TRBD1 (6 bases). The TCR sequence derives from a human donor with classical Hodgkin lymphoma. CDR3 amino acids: CASNPPLGRGYGYTF. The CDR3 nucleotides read TGTGCCAGTAACCCCCCGTTGGGCAGGGGCTATGGCTACACCTTC.